The 24 T cell receptor beta chains in this list originate from one sample, sequenced in a study of cytomegalovirus exposure and HLA in healthy donors. The PCR contained 60 Vbeta and 13 Jbeta primers. Profiled with immunoSEQ multiplex PCR; TCRdb holds only in-frame clones, not every one. The data hold 150,000 or so clones, with about 80% observed a single time. Sequenced material: PBMCs. These receptors were obtained from a middle-aged man in good health and CMV-seronegative.

This chain joins TRBV28 and TRBJ1-2; 9 nucleotides align to TRBD1. After removal of 8 bases from V and 2 bases from J, the junction contained 9 bases not matched to a gene. The CDR3 runs 15 residues. CDR1 and CDR2 (germline): MDHEN, SYDVKM. CDR3 sequence reads: CASSIGQGSNYGYTF. For the CDR3, the DNA is TGTGCCAGCTCTATCGGACAGGGGTCCAACTATGGCTACACCTTC.

The rearrangement links TRBV19 to TRBJ1-5; 7 positions agree with TRBD1. Germline V gives CDR1 LNHDA, CDR2 SQIVND (reference sequence). Trimming cost V 3 bases and J 2 bases; bases outside gene matches: 4. CDR3 length: 15 residues. DNA of the CDR3: TGTGCCAGTAGTATCGACAGGGCAGGCAATCAGCCCCAGCATTTT. Translation gives CASSIDRAGNQPQHF.

The chain is built from TRBV7-2 and TRBJ2-3, with 10 bases matching TRBD2. There are 16 residues in the CDR3. With 4 bases clipped from V and 2 bases from J, the junction kept 6 bases outside the gene matches. CDR1 is SGHTA and CDR2 is FQGNSA in the germline V gene. CDR3 sequence: CASSSLAGGVTDTQYF. For the CDR3, the DNA is TGTGCCAGCAGCTCCTTAGCGGGAGGAGTCACAGATACGCAGTATTTT.

V and J are TRBV6-1 and TRBJ1-2; D unresolved. The V gene lost 2 bases and the J gene lost 3 bases, with 7 bases spanning the gap. Germline CDR1 is MNHNS and CDR2 is SASEGT. The CDR3 length is 13 residues. CDR3 region: CASSESADYGYTF. In DNA form, the CDR3 reads TGTGCCAGCAGTGAATCGGCGGACTATGGCTACACCTTC.

The rearrangement links TRBV18 to TRBJ1-6; D call uncertain. From germline, CDR1 is KGHSH and CDR2 LQKENI. This CDR3 has 16 residues. Trimming removed 2 bases from V and 10 bases from J, with 18 bases in between. The CDR3 bases are TGTGCCAGCTCACCAACAGCCTGGGAGGGCGGGTCACCCCTCCACTTT. Protein sequence: CASSPTAWEGGSPLHF. Variable domain in full (rest from reference TRBV18 and TRBJ1-6): NAGVMQNPRHLVRRRGQEARLRCSPMKGHSHVYWYRQLPEEGLKFMVYLQKENIIDESGMPKERFSAEFPKEGPSILRIQQVVRGDSAAYFCASSPTAWEGGSPLHFGNGTRLTVT.

This clone appeared a single time. The gene calls are TRBV18 and TRBJ1-1; 7 bases match TRBD1. The germline V gene has CDR1 KGHSH and CDR2 LQKENI. The V and J ends lost 2 bases and 4 bases, in that order; junction bases with no gene match: 13. The CDR3 has 17 amino acids. The CDR3 DNA reads TGTGCCAGCTCACCAGTAAATGACAGGGTGGGGAGCACTGAAGCTTTCTTT. Its protein product is CASSPVNDRVGSTEAFF.

The chain uses TRBV7-9 and TRBJ2-7, with D possibly matching TRBD1 (6 bases). Between the trimmed V and J ends, which lost 11 bases and 2 bases, there was a span of 16 bases. Germline CDR1 is SEHNR and CDR2 is FQNEAQ (reference sequence). This CDR3 has 13 amino acids. Written as DNA, the CDR3 is TGTGCCGTCCCGGGACACTTCCCCTACGAGCAGTACTTC. Protein: CAVPGHFPYEQYF.

This clone has more than one count but fewer than ten. The chain combines TRBV19 with TRBJ1-2; D is uncertain. V was shortened by 0 bases and J by 4 bases, with 9 bases between the two germline ends. CDR1 LNHDA and CDR2 SQIVND come from the germline V gene (reference sequence). The CDR3 spans 14 residues. The CDR3 is CASSIDSVSYGYTF. The CDR3 DNA reads as TGTGCCAGTAGTATAGATTCAGTATCCTATGGCTACACCTTC.

The chain recombines TRBV5-1 with TRBJ1-2, with D perhaps matching TRBD1 (5 bases). Per germline, CDR1 SGHRS and CDR2 YFSETQ. The CDR3 covers 14 residues. The ends were cut back, 0 bases at V and 4 bases at J, with 10 bases in the middle. The CDR3 DNA reads as TGCGCCAGCAGCTTGGATCCAGGGATCTATGGCTACACCTTC. Translating gives CASSLDPGIYGYTF.

This clone has only a few counts. This chain connects TRBV5-8 to TRBJ1-1, with 8 bases that match TRBD1. The J segment lost 1 base and the V segment lost 3 bases, leaving 5 bases of the junction unmatched. Germline assignment: CDR1 SGHTS and CDR2 YDEGEE. The CDR3 sequence is 15 residues long. CDR3 DNA sequence: TGTGCCAGCAGCTCGGACAGGGAATGGAACACTGAAGCTTTCTTT. It codes for CASSSDREWNTEAFF.

This clone was seen a few times. V is TRBV19 and J is TRBJ1-1; D gene unclear. The V end was cut by 5 bases, the J end by 6 bases, with 13 bases between. Germline V gene sequence: CDR1 LNHDA, CDR2 SQIVND (reference sequence). This CDR3 is built from 13 residues. In DNA, the CDR3 is TGTGCCAGTAGTTTCCGGGGATGGCCTGAAGCTTTCTTT. This codes for CASSFRGWPEAFF.

Points on this clone: The sample carries other DNA sequences with the same CDR3. This chain connects TRBV2 to TRBJ1-2, with TRBD1 matching over 7 bases. Per the germline V gene, CDR1 is SNHLY and CDR2 is FYNNEI. The CDR3 loop spans 14 amino acids. Trimming took 3 bases from V and 7 from J; bases not matched to a gene: 8. The CDR3 nucleotides are TGTGCCAGCAGTGAGGCGCCCAGGGGGACTGGCTACACCTTC. Translating gives CASSEAPRGTGYTF.

A word on this clone: One junction end disagrees with the germline gene, perhaps due to a read error. The CDR3 DNA is TGTGCCAGCAGCCTCCAACCTGGGGCCAACGGCCTGACTTTC. This sequence encodes CASSLQPGANGLTF. The chain carries TRBV7-3 and TRBJ2-6; D is perhaps TRBD1 (5 bases). The CDR3 is 14 residues long. The V gene's germline CDR1 is SGHTA and CDR2 FQGTGA.

This chain joins TRBV2 and TRBJ2-1; 11 positions match TRBD2. Germline CDR1 reads SNHLY; CDR2 reads FYNNEI. V dropped 2 bases and J dropped 7; count of bases not matched to a gene: 4. CDR3 size: 15 residues. CDR3 sequence (DNA): TGTGCCAGCAGTGAAATAGGGACTAGCGGTAATGAGCAGTTCTTC. Residues: CASSEIGTSGNEQFF.

This clone has more than one count but fewer than ten. V gene TRBV7-9 combines with J gene TRBJ2-1, with 10 bases lining up with TRBD2. J lost 8 bases, V lost 0 bases, and 7 bases had no gene match. Germline V CDR1 and CDR2: SEHNR, FQNEAQ (reference sequence). The CDR3 is 16 amino acids. CDR3 protein: CASSLAEAGGPDEQFF. The CDR3 DNA sequence: TGTGCCAGCAGCTTAGCAGAAGCGGGAGGGCCCGATGAGCAGTTCTTC.

The chain links TRBV19 to TRBJ2-1; 9 bases align to TRBD1. Looked up from germline, CDR1 is LNHDA and CDR2 is SQIVND (reference sequence). V was pared by 4 bases and J by 7 bases, with 8 bases of the junction left unmatched. The CDR3 extends over 15 amino acids. CDR3 region: CASSTKDRGNNEQFF. The CDR3 nucleotides are TGTGCCAGTAGTACGAAAGACAGGGGGAATAATGAGCAGTTCTTC.

The rearrangement links TRBV4-1 to TRBJ2-5, with 7 bases aligning to TRBD2. The end of the DNA fits TRBJ2-7 better, so the J call may be wrong. This CDR3 region has 14 residues. The V gene's germline CDR1 is MGHRA and CDR2 YSYEKL. CDR3 DNA: TGCGCCAGCAGCCAAGACCGGGAGGCCTACGAGCAGTACTTC. This translates into CASSQDREAYEQYF.

This clone was recorded only once. The chain is built from TRBV6-6 and TRBJ1-5; D unclear. Germline V gene data show CDR1 as MNHNY and CDR2 as SVGAGI (reference sequence). Trimming pared 2 bases from V and 2 bases from J, leaving 13 bases between. This CDR3 contains 16 residues. CDR3 in amino acids: CASSYEGSLGNQPQHF. Here the CDR3 DNA reads TGTGCCAGCAGTTACGAGGGTTCATTAGGCAATCAGCCCCAGCATTTT.

This clone came up a few times. A junction boundary mismatches the germline segment, possibly from a read error. The chain carries TRBV9 and TRBJ2-7; 9 nucleotides line up with TRBD1. CDR3 length: 14 amino acids. Germline-derived CDR1 and CDR2 are SGDLS and YYNGEE. This CDR3 is CASSGTGVSDEQYF. CDR3 nucleotide sequence: TGTGCCAGCAGCGGGACAGGGGTCTCCGACGAGCAGTACTTC.

This clone has a handful of counts. The V gene is TRBV7-2, the J gene TRBJ2-7; 9 nucleotides match TRBD1. The J segment lost 3 bases and the V segment lost 5 bases, leaving 11 bases of the junction unmatched. From germline, CDR1 is SGHTA and CDR2 FQGNSA. The CDR3 totals 16 residues. The CDR3 loop is CASSPYRDRVGYEQYF. CDR3 DNA sequence: TGTGCCAGCAGCCCCTACCGGGACAGGGTTGGCTACGAGCAGTACTTC.

The V and J genes are TRBV7-3 and TRBJ2-1; TRBD2 matches 9 bases. The CDR3 contains 15 residues. The ends lost 4 bases at V and 7 bases at J; junction bases unmatched: 8. Per germline, CDR1 SGHTA and CDR2 FQGTGA. As DNA, the CDR3 is TGTGCCAGCAGCTACTCCGGGACTAGCCTTAATGAGCAGTTCTTC. This sequence encodes CASSYSGTSLNEQFF.

V usage is TRBV7-2 and J usage is TRBJ1-2; TRBD1 matches 9 bases. CDR1 is SGHTA, CDR2 FQGNSA, per germline. The CDR3 has 14 residues. After removal of 1 base from V and 8 bases from J, the junction contained 5 bases not matched to a gene. The CDR3 DNA sequence: TGTGCCAGCAGCTTAGAACAGGGGGCTGGCGGCTACACCTTC. Its translation is CASSLEQGAGGYTF.

The chain employs TRBV11-2 and TRBJ2-1; 7 nucleotides agree with TRBD1. CDR1 SGHAT and CDR2 FQNNGV come from the germline V gene. The V segment lost 1 base and the J segment 4 bases; nucleotides outside the gene matches: 7. The CDR3 totals 16 residues. The CDR3 reads CASSLGNRGWYNEQFF. DNA for the CDR3: TGTGCCAGCAGCTTAGGAAACAGGGGCTGGTACAATGAGCAGTTCTTC. Based on the CDR3 plus reference TRBV11-2 and TRBJ2-1, the full variable domain is EAGVAQSPRYKIIEKRQSVAFWCNPISGHATLYWYQQILGQGPKLLIQFQNNGVVDDSQLPKDRFSAERLKGVDSTLKIQPAKLEDSAVYLCASSLGNRGWYNEQFFGPGTRLTVL.

This clone came up once. The gene calls are TRBV5-1 and TRBJ2-2; 8 positions agree with TRBD2. V lost 7 bases to trimming and J lost 0 bases; unmatched junction nucleotides: 5. The CDR3 is 15 residues long. The germline CDR1 and CDR2 sequences are SGHRS and YFSETQ. As DNA, the CDR3 is TGCGCCAGCGCGGGGGGATATACGAACACCGGGGAGCTGTTTTTT. Its translation is CASAGGYTNTGELFF.